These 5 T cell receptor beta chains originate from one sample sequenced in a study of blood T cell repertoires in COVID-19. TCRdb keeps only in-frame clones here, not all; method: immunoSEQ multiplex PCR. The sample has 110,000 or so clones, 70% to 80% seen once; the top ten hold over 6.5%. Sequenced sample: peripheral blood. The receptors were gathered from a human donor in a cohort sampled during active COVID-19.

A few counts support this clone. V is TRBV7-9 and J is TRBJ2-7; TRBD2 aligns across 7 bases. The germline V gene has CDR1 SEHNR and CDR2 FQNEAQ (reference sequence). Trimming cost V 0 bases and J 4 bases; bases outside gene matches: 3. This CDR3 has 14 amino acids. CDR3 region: CASSLAAGGYEQYF. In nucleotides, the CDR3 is TGTGCCAGCAGCTTAGCCGCCGGGGGGTACGAGCAGTACTTC. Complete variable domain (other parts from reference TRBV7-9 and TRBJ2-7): DTGVSQNPRHKITKRGQNVTFRCDPISEHNRLYWYRQTLGQGPEFLTYFQNEAQLEKSRLLSDRFSAERPKGSFSTLEIQRTEQGDSAMYLCASSLAAGGYEQYFGPGTRLTVT.

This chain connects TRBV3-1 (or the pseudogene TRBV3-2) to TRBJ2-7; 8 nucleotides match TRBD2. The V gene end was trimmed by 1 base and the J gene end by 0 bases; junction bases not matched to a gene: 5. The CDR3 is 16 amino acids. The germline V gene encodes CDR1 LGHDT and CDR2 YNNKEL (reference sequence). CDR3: CASSQGGLDSSYEQYF. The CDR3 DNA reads TGTGCCAGCAGCCAAGGGGGACTAGATAGCTCCTACGAGCAGTACTTC.

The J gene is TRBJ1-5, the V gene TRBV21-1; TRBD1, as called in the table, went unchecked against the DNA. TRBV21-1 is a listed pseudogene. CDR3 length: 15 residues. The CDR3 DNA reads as TGTGCCAGCAGCAAAGGGGCAGCATTCAATCAGCCCCAGCATTTT. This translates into CASSKGAAFNQPQHF.

This CDR3 is CASIPNGRASNTEAFF. Written as DNA, the CDR3 is TGTGCCAGTATCCCAAATGGGCGGGCCTCGAACACTGAAGCTTTCTTT. The rearrangement links TRBV19 to TRBJ1-1, with no clear D. Germline assignment: CDR1 LNHDA and CDR2 SQIVND (reference sequence). There are 16 residues in the CDR3. V shed 7 bases and J shed 1 base, with 19 bases lying between them.

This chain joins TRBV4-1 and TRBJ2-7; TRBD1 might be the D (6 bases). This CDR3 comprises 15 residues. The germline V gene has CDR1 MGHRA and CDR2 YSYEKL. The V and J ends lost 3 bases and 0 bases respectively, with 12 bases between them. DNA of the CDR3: TGCGCCAGCAGCCAGACGGCAGGGGACTCCTACGAGCAGTACTTC. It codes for CASSQTAGDSYEQYF.